Following are 10 T cell receptor beta chains from one sample sequenced in a study of identical twins. TCRdb passed the 5' RACE reads through MiXCR, listing each CDR3 protein once. The sample holds under 500,000 distinct CDR3 sequences, about 13% seen once. The sample also formed part of further work on yellow fever vaccine responses in identical twins.

The specimen sequenced was CD4+ T cells sorted from blood. The receptors come from a young woman in good health.

The rearrangement uses TRBV20-1 and TRBJ2-1, with TRBD2 as a possible D gene (5 bases). Trimming removed 0 bases from V and 1 base from J, with 13 bases in between. This CDR3 comprises 16 residues. Germline CDR1 is DFQATT and CDR2 is SNEGSKA (reference sequence). CDR3 in amino acids: CSARDLNRGSYNEQFF. The DNA for the CDR3 is TGCAGTGCTAGAGATCTTAACAGAGGGTCCTACAATGAGCAGTTCTTC.

This clonotype was observed many times. The CDR3 is CASSEGGQYEQYF. The DNA for the CDR3 is TGTGCCAGCAGCGAAGGGGGGCAATACGAGCAGTACTTC. The rearrangement uses TRBV25-1 and TRBJ2-7; D is tentatively TRBD1 or TRBD2 (6 bases each). The CDR3 extends over 13 amino acids. Germline loops: CDR1 MGHDK, CDR2 SYGVNS. V was pared by 6 bases and J by 4 bases, with 13 bases between.

This clonotype was recorded many times. The rearrangement links TRBV5-1 to TRBJ2-2, with D possibly TRBD2 on 6 matching bases. V lost 7 bases to trimming and J lost 1 base, with 14 bases between them. CDR1 and CDR2 from the germline V gene are SGHRS and YFSETQ. The CDR3 is 15 residues long. The CDR3 coding sequence is TGCGCCAGCCAACCGGGACTCCTGAACACCGGGGAGCTGTTTTTT. Its translation is CASQPGLLNTGELFF. Full variable domain (outside the CDR3, taken from reference TRBV5-1 and TRBJ2-2): KAGVTQTPRYLIKTRGQQVTLSCSPISGHRSVSWYQQTPGQGLQFLFEYFSETQRNKGNFPGRFSGRQFSNSRSEMNVSTLELGDSALYLCASQPGLLNTGELFFGEGSRLTVL.

The chain joins TRBV4-2 to TRBJ2-5; no clear D. The V end lost 1 base, the J end lost 5 bases, and 8 bases lay between the germline ends. The germline V gene encodes CDR1 LGHNA and CDR2 YNFKEQ. The CDR3 is 13 residues long. The CDR3 here is CASSQGLGETQYF. The CDR3, as DNA: TGTGCCAGCAGCCAAGGCCTCGGGGAGACCCAGTACTTC.

This clonotype occurred many times. The V and J genes are TRBV12-3 or TRBV12-4 and TRBJ2-3; D gene uncertain. CDR3 length equals 13 residues. Trimming removed 2 bases at V and 4 bases at J, with 7 bases between. The CDR3 protein is CASSLIRPDTQYF. The CDR3 coding sequence is TGTGCCAGCAGTTTAATTAGGCCAGATACGCAGTATTTT.

In this sample, this clonotype turned up a few times. The rearrangement joins TRBV19 to TRBJ2-1; TRBD2 aligns across 13 bases. The CDR3 is 18 residues long. The germline V gene encodes CDR1 LNHDA and CDR2 SQIVND (reference sequence). The V and J ends lost 4 bases and 3 bases, in that order; junction bases with no gene match: 9. DNA for the CDR3: TGTGCCAGTAGTAGGAAAGGGACTAGCGGGACGCACTACAATGAGCAGTTCTTC. It is translated as CASSRKGTSGTHYNEQFF.

This clonotype was observed a few times. The CDR3 region is CSVEESWGARGETQYF. CDR3 bases: TGCAGCGTTGAAGAGTCATGGGGGGCCCGAGGGGAGACCCAGTACTTC. The chain recombines TRBV29-1 with TRBJ2-5; D may be TRBD1 or TRBD2 (6 bases each). This CDR3 spans 16 amino acids. CDR1 is SQVTM, CDR2 ANQGSEA, per germline. With 0 bases removed from V and 5 bases from J, the gap between germline ends came to 19 bases.

This clonotype was seen only a few times. The chain uses TRBV5-1 and TRBJ2-7, with unresolved D. Deletions cut 1 base from V and 2 bases from J, with 13 bases between. Looked up from germline, CDR1 is SGHRS and CDR2 is YFSETQ. The CDR3 has 15 residues. CDR3 region: CASSLSVHNPYEQYF. For the CDR3, the DNA is TGCGCCAGCAGCTTGAGTGTACACAACCCCTACGAGCAGTACTTC.

The J gene is TRBJ2-2, the V gene TRBV20-1, with 16 bases lining up with TRBD2. The CDR3 consists of 18 residues. The germline V gene has CDR1 DFQATT and CDR2 SNEGSKA (reference sequence). The V gene end was trimmed by 1 base and the J gene end by 6 bases; junction bases not matched to a gene: 8. CDR3 coding DNA: TGCAGTGCTAGAGTCACCGGGACTAGCGGGGGGGCCGCCGGGGAGCTGTTTTTT. This sequence encodes CSARVTGTSGGAAGELFF.

This clonotype has a handful of counts. The chain carries TRBV30 and TRBJ2-1; D uncertain. Germline assignment: CDR1 GTSNPN and CDR2 SVGIG (reference sequence). V was cut by 4 bases and J by 5 bases, with 6 bases left in between. This CDR3 is built from 11 residues. CDR3 in DNA: TGTGCCTGGAACCTAAACAATGAGCAGTTCTTC. Translating gives CAWNLNNEQFF.